Each of the 26 T cell receptor beta chains below was sequenced from the same sample in a study of cytomegalovirus exposure and HLA in healthy donors. The PCR made use of 60 Vbeta and 13 Jbeta primers. TCRdb's table, derived via immunoSEQ multiplex PCR, lists solely in-frame clones and lacks some. The sample carries about 170,000 clones, 60% to 85% recorded once. Sequencing was performed on PBMCs. All receptors derive from a female donor in good health and CMV-seronegative.

The chain recombines TRBV9 with TRBJ2-2; 9 positions match TRBD1. CDR1 and CDR2 (germline): SGDLS, YYNGEE. V gave up 0 bases and J gave up 3 bases; unmatched junction bases: 3. This CDR3 contains 16 residues. This chain's CDR3 is CASSVGGTGYTGELFF. The CDR3, as DNA: TGTGCCAGCAGCGTAGGTGGGACAGGGTACACCGGGGAGCTGTTTTTT.

This clone was recorded only once. V and J are TRBV19 and TRBJ2-1; TRBD2 matches 9 bases. The CDR3 has 15 residues. Germline V lookup: CDR1 LNHDA, CDR2 SQIVND (reference sequence). The V and J ends lost 3 bases and 7 bases, in that order; junction bases with no gene match: 7. CDR3 sequence: CASSIELAGGNEQFF. CDR3 DNA sequence: TGTGCCAGTAGTATTGAACTAGCGGGTGGGAATGAGCAGTTCTTC.

The chain links TRBV19 to TRBJ2-7; tentatively, D is TRBD2 (6 bases). This CDR3 comprises 15 residues. Germline CDR1 reads LNHDA; CDR2 reads SQIVND (reference sequence). V was shortened by 1 base and J by 1 base, with 11 bases between the two germline ends. The CDR3, as DNA: TGTGCCAGTAGTATAGGGGGGAGGCCATCCTACGAGCAGTACTTC. It translates to CASSIGGRPSYEQYF.

The V call is TRBV30, the J call TRBJ2-7; no firm D call. V lost 4 bases and J lost 4, with 17 bases in between. The length of the CDR3 is 14 residues. Germline-derived CDR1 and CDR2 are GTSNPN and SVGIG (reference sequence). The CDR3 loop is CAWTLGPSEYEQYF. DNA of the CDR3: TGTGCCTGGACCCTAGGTCCCAGTGAGTACGAGCAGTACTTC. Full variable domain (missing parts from reference TRBV30 and TRBJ2-7): SQTIHQWPATLVQPVGSPLSLECTVEGTSNPNLYWYRQAAGRGLQLLFYSVGIGQISSEVPQNLSASRPQDRQFILSSKKLLLSDSGFYLCAWTLGPSEYEQYFGPGTRLTVT.

The J gene is TRBJ1-5, the V gene TRBV28; D not resolved. The germline gives CDR1 MDHEN, CDR2 SYDVKM. CDR3 length equals 11 residues. Trimming shortened V by 4 bases and J by 7 bases, and 5 bases separated the two germline ends. Written as DNA, the CDR3 is TGTGCCAGCAGTTCCCGGCAGCCCCAGCATTTT. This sequence encodes CASSSRQPQHF.

This clone turned up a few times. The gene calls are TRBV11-2 and TRBJ2-3; TRBD2 aligns across 9 bases. V shed 1 base and J 2 bases; nucleotides not matched to a gene: 10. Looked up from germline, CDR1 is SGHAT and CDR2 is FQNNGV. CDR3 length equals 18 residues. The CDR3 region has the DNA TGTGCCAGCAGCTTAGTGGGGTCTATAGCGGGAGTCACAGATACGCAGTATTTT. It translates to CASSLVGSIAGVTDTQYF. The entire variable domain, with the rest obtained from reference TRBV11-2 and TRBJ2-3, is as follows: EAGVAQSPRYKIIEKRQSVAFWCNPISGHATLYWYQQILGQGPKLLIQFQNNGVVDDSQLPKDRFSAERLKGVDSTLKIQPAKLEDSAVYLCASSLVGSIAGVTDTQYFGPGTRLTVL.

The rearrangement uses TRBV30 and TRBJ2-7; TRBD2 agrees at 7 bases. There are 16 residues in the CDR3. Germline trimming cut 2 bases from V and 0 bases from J; bases unmatched to any gene: 10. Per the germline V gene, CDR1 is GTSNPN and CDR2 is SVGIG (reference sequence). Here the CDR3 reads CAWSPSGTPHSYEQYF. The CDR3 coding sequence is TGTGCCTGGAGTCCAAGCGGGACCCCGCACTCCTACGAGCAGTACTTC.

By share, this clone ranks as medium-sized. The chain links TRBV4-3 to TRBJ1-4, with D possibly being TRBD1 (5 bases). V was clipped by 3 bases and J by 11 bases, with 22 bases between them. Germline assignment: CDR1 LGHNA and CDR2 YSLEER. The CDR3 extends over 16 amino acids. CDR3 coding DNA: TGCGCCAGCAGCCACCAAGTCATGGGGGAGGGTAGGAAACTGTTTTTT. This encodes CASSHQVMGEGRKLFF.

The V gene is TRBV4-3, the J gene TRBJ1-1, with TRBD1 matching 7 bases. Germline loops: CDR1 LGHNA, CDR2 YSLEER. V lost 1 base, J lost 3 bases, and 2 bases stayed unmatched. The CDR3 length is 14 residues. The CDR3 DNA is TGCGCCAGCAGCCAAGGACAGGGCTACACTGAAGCTTTCTTT. The encoded protein is CASSQGQGYTEAFF.

This clone was detected only a few times. This chain uses TRBV7-3 with TRBJ2-3; the D gene is possibly TRBD1 (5 bases). CDR1 is SGHTA and CDR2 is FQGTGA in the germline V gene. The CDR3 contains 15 residues. V was cut by 5 bases and J by 3 bases, with 15 bases left in between. The CDR3 DNA reads as TGTGCCAGCAGCAGGGCAGGGCTTAGGACAGATACGCAGTATTTT. This translates into CASSRAGLRTDTQYF. Combining the CDR3 with reference TRBV7-3 and TRBJ2-3 gives the whole variable domain GAGVSQTPSNKVTEKGKYVELRCDPISGHTALYWYRQSLGQGPEFLIYFQGTGAADDSGLPNDRFFAVRPEGSVSTLKIQRTERGDSAVYLCASSRAGLRTDTQYFGPGTRLTVL.

In this sample, this clone turned up a few times. The gene calls are TRBV7-3 and TRBJ1-2; no firm D call. The V and J ends lost 4 bases and 4 bases respectively, with 10 bases between them. Germline V lookup: CDR1 SGHTA, CDR2 FQGTGA. The CDR3 length is 13 residues. The CDR3 nucleotides read TGTGCCAGCAGCTCCGCGGCGGCCTATGGCTACACCTTC. It specifies CASSSAAAYGYTF.

This clone has only a few counts. This rearrangement joins TRBV5-8 to TRBJ1-5; TRBD1 is a possible D gene (5 bases). CDR1 SGHTS and CDR2 YDEGEE come from the germline V gene. This CDR3 has 15 amino acids. V was trimmed by 3 bases and J by 0 bases, leaving 10 bases between them. The CDR3 coding sequence is TGTGCCAGCAGCTCGGACACTCATAGCAATCAGCCCCAGCATTTT. Residues: CASSSDTHSNQPQHF.

V is TRBV4-3 and J is TRBJ1-3; possible D gene TRBD1, 5 bases. There are 16 residues in the CDR3. Trimming took 1 base from V and 0 from J, leaving 10 bases between them. Germline V CDR1 and CDR2: LGHNA, YSLEER. CDR3 protein: CASSQVTGGSGNTIYF. The CDR3 region has the DNA TGCGCCAGCAGCCAAGTTACCGGGGGCTCTGGAAACACCATATATTTT.

This chain joins TRBV5-1 and TRBJ2-7, with 8 nucleotides matching TRBD1. CDR3 length: 14 residues. Germline values: CDR1 SGHRS, CDR2 YFSETQ. V lost 5 bases and J lost 2; bases outside the gene matches: 6. The CDR3 nucleotides are TGCGCCAGCAGTCAACAGGGGGTGGCCTACGAGCAGTACTTC. Translating it yields CASSQQGVAYEQYF.

This clone was found a few times. The genes are TRBV6-4 and TRBJ2-3; perhaps TRBD2 as D (5 bases). The CDR3 runs to 14 residues. V dropped 6 bases and J dropped 3 bases, with 13 bases sitting between them. Looked up from germline, CDR1 is MRHNA and CDR2 is SNTAGT. CDR3 nucleotide sequence: TGTGCCAGCAGCCCCTCCGGGGAGACAGATACGCAGTATTTT. This sequence encodes CASSPSGETDTQYF.

This clone was detected only a few times. This chain uses TRBV7-3 with TRBJ1-4; 9 bases align to TRBD1. The CDR3 contains 15 residues. CDR1 is SGHTA and CDR2 is FQGTGA in the germline V gene. V was clipped by 5 bases and J by 7 bases; unmatched bases: 8. CDR3 sequence: CASSTPGQGGEKLFF. The CDR3 coding sequence is TGTGCCAGCAGCACCCCGGGACAGGGAGGTGAAAAACTGTTTTTT.

This clone was seen a few times. The genes are TRBV4-1 and TRBJ2-7, with TRBD2 matching over 9 bases. With 1 base clipped from V and 1 base from J, the junction kept 17 bases outside the gene matches. CDR1 and CDR2 (germline): MGHRA, YSYEKL. The CDR3 extends over 20 amino acids. The chain's CDR3 is CASSQGRVVPSGLASYEQYF. The CDR3 nucleotides are TGCGCCAGCAGCCAAGGGCGGGTCGTCCCTTCGGGACTAGCATCCTACGAGCAGTACTTC.

This clone was recorded a few times. V gene TRBV5-4 combines with J gene TRBJ1-5; D unclear. CDR3 length equals 13 residues. The germline V gene encodes CDR1 SGHNT and CDR2 YYREEE (reference sequence). The ends were cut back, 3 bases at V and 3 bases at J, with 7 bases in the middle. CDR3 DNA: TGTGCCAGCAGCTCATCAGTCAATCAGCCCCAGCATTTT. Amino acids: CASSSSVNQPQHF.

V gene TRBV4-3 combines with J gene TRBJ2-3, with 12 bases fitting TRBD2. After removal of 4 bases from V and 3 bases from J, the junction contained 8 bases not matched to a gene. Germline CDR1 is LGHNA and CDR2 is YSLEER. The CDR3 totals 17 residues. The CDR3 loop is CASSRGLAGPGTDTQYF. CDR3 DNA sequence: TGCGCCAGCAGCCGTGGACTAGCGGGGCCCGGGACAGATACGCAGTATTTT.

The chain employs TRBV7-8 and TRBJ2-1, with D perhaps TRBD2 (6 bases). Germline V gene lookup returns CDR1 SGHVS and CDR2 FQNEAQ. V shed 3 bases and J shed 8 bases, with 17 bases lying between them. The CDR3 has 15 residues. The CDR3 bases are TGTGCCAGCAGCTTTGGGTTCGGGCGGGGCCATGAGCAGTTCTTC. Encoded protein: CASSFGFGRGHEQFF.

V gene TRBV2 combines with J gene TRBJ2-7; weak D call: TRBD1 (6 bases). The V end lost 6 bases, the J end lost 1 base, and 13 bases lay between the germline ends. The CDR3 has 14 amino acids. Germline-derived CDR1 and CDR2 are SNHLY and FYNNEI. In DNA, the CDR3 is TGTGCCAGCAGCCGGGACACCGGATCCTACGAGCAGTACTTC. Translated: CASSRDTGSYEQYF.

This clone turned up a few times. The V and J genes are TRBV5-5 and TRBJ2-5; 8 bases line up with TRBD2. V shed 0 bases, J shed 5 bases, and the junction held 9 bases outside the gene matches. Germline-derived CDR1 and CDR2 are SGHKS and YYEKEE (reference sequence). The CDR3 has 16 amino acids. The chain's CDR3 is CASSLALAGRGETQYF. The CDR3 region has the DNA TGTGCCAGCAGCTTGGCATTAGCGGGGCGGGGGGAGACCCAGTACTTC.

This rearrangement joins TRBV27 to TRBJ2-7; TRBD2 matches at 9 bases. The junction had 15 bases not matched to a gene; V was cut back by 3 bases and J by 6 bases. This CDR3 spans 17 amino acids. Germline CDR1 reads MNHEY; CDR2 reads SMNVEV (reference sequence). For the CDR3, the DNA is TGTGCCAGCAGTTTCCAGTGGGTGCGGGAGGGTAAGGGCGAGCAGTACTTC. It translates to CASSFQWVREGKGEQYF.

The CDR3 DNA reads as TGTGCCAGCAGCCCGCCGGTCTCTGAAAAACTGTTTTTT. It is translated as CASSPPVSEKLFF. The chain joins TRBV7-2 to TRBJ1-4; D not resolved. The germline CDR1 and CDR2 sequences are SGHTA and FQGNSA. With 5 bases removed from V and 7 bases from J, the gap between germline ends came to 11 bases. The CDR3 has 13 amino acids.

The chain combines TRBV15 with TRBJ2-7, with D possibly being TRBD1 (6 bases). The germline V and J ends were trimmed by 3 bases and 1 base, with 16 bases remaining between them. CDR3 length: 16 amino acids. CDR1 and CDR2 from the germline V gene are LNHNV and YYDKDF (reference sequence). The CDR3 region has the DNA TGTGCCACCAGCAGGGGCGGACAGCCCCTTTCCTACGAGCAGTACTTC. Translated: CATSRGGQPLSYEQYF.

The chain employs TRBV4-3 and TRBJ2-2; maybe TRBD1 (6 bases). Germline V gene lookup returns CDR1 LGHNA and CDR2 YSLEER. V was trimmed by 0 bases and J by 1 base, leaving 12 bases between them. This CDR3 contains 17 residues. CDR3 sequence (DNA): TGCGCCAGCAGCCAAGAATACGAGGGGGAGAACACCGGGGAGCTGTTTTTT. Its protein product is CASSQEYEGENTGELFF.